These T cell receptor beta chains were read from a single sample in a study of blood T cells in healthy people across ages. TCRdb redid the calling of the 5' RACE reads with MiXCR, one entry per CDR3 protein. Of roughly 2 million distinct CDR3 sequences in the sample, just under 50% were seen once. Sequencing was done on a sample of blood. Receptors originate from a woman in her 40s in good health. The CDR3 runs from the conserved cysteine through the conserved F or W. D genes are given only for firm matches. A clone size is listed for some rows: how often the clone was seen (once, few, many), or a class if it is expanded.

.,TRBV4-3,.,TRBJ2-3,TGCGCCAGCAGCCAAGTTTGGGCGGAGGCCGCGGATACGCAGTATTTT,CASSQVWAEAADTQYF
.,TRBV6-5,TRBD1,TRBJ1-4,TGTGCCAGCAGTGTGGGACAGATTAATGAAAAACTGTTTTTT,CASSVGQINEKLFF
few,TRBV7-2,TRBD1,TRBJ2-7,TGTGCCAGCAGCTTAAAGCTCGACAGGGTTTCCGAGCAGTACTTC,CASSLKLDRVSEQYF
.,TRBV7-2,TRBD1,TRBJ1-6,TGTGCCAGCAGCTCTCGGGGAGGGGGCTACTCACCCCTCCACTTT,CASSSRGGGYSPLHF
.,TRBV9,.,TRBJ2-1,TGTGCCAGCAGCCCATCACTAGAGTCCAATGAGCAGTTCTTC,CASSPSLESNEQFF
.,TRBV20-1,TRBD2,TRBJ2-7,TGCAGTGCTAGACCCAATAGCGGGGGCGCCTACGAGCAGTACTTC,CSARPNSGGAYEQYF
.,TRBV12-3/TRBV12-4,.,TRBJ2-1,TGTGCCACTCGAGCCAATGAGCAGTTCTTC,CATRANEQFF
.,TRBV29-1,TRBD2,TRBJ2-3,TGCAGCGGTGAGCGGGGAGGCACAGATACGCAGTATTTT,CSGERGGTDTQYF
few,TRBV5-1,TRBD1,TRBJ2-5,TGCGCCAGCAGCCTGTTGACAGGGGCGAAGACCCAGTACTTC,CASSLLTGAKTQYF
.,TRBV4-3,.,TRBJ2-1,TGCGCCAGCAGCCAAGGTCGGTCAGAGGTTAAGAATGAGCAGTTCTTC,CASSQGRSEVKNEQFF
few,TRBV20-1,.,TRBJ2-7,TGCAGTGCCCTGCTTCACTACGAGCAGTACTTC,CSALLHYEQYF
.,TRBV29-1,TRBD1,TRBJ2-1,TGCAGCGTAGAGATGACAGGGTTAGGGTATGAGCAGTTCTTC,CSVEMTGLGYEQFF
.,TRBV9,TRBD2,TRBJ2-1,TGTGCCAGCAGCGTGGACCCACCCAGCGGGGTCAGGAATAAGCAGTTCTTC,CASSVDPPSGVRNKQFF
few,TRBV6-1,.,TRBJ2-7,TGTGCCAGCAGCATAAGACCAGACCACGAGCAGTACTTC,CASSIRPDHEQYF
.,TRBV9,.,TRBJ1-4,TGTGCCAGCAGCGTAGACGGAACTAATGAAAAACTGTTTTTT,CASSVDGTNEKLFF
.,TRBV12-3/TRBV12-4,.,TRBJ1-1,TGTGCCAGCAGTAAAGCGGGCACTGAAGCTTTCTTT,CASSKAGTEAFF
.,TRBV25-1,.,TRBJ2-3,TGTGCCAGCACTAGGACTGAACTCGCGGTAGATACGCAGTATTTT,CASTRTELAVDTQYF
.,TRBV20-1,.,TRBJ2-4,TGCAGTGCCGAGGGGGGTCCGTTAAACATTCAGTACTTC,CSAEGGPLNIQYF
.,TRBV27,TRBD1,TRBJ2-7,TGTGCCAGCAGGAAAGGGACAGGGAGCTCCTACGAGCAGTACTTC,CASRKGTGSSYEQYF
few,TRBV5-6,TRBD1,TRBJ1-1,TGTGCCAGCAGCTTGCGGACAGGGGTGAACACTGAAGCTTTCTTT,CASSLRTGVNTEAFF
.,TRBV20-1,.,TRBJ2-7,TGCAGTGCTATCGGTGTAACCTACGAGCAGTACTTC,CSAIGVTYEQYF
.,TRBV7-9,TRBD1,TRBJ2-3,TGTGCCAGCAGCTTATGGGACAGGGAACGAACAGATACGCAGTATTTT,CASSLWDRERTDTQYF
.,TRBV12-3/TRBV12-4,TRBD1,TRBJ1-2,TGTGCCAGCAGTTCCGGGACAGGGGTCGTGAACTATGGCTACACCTTC,CASSSGTGVVNYGYTF
few,TRBV7-2,TRBD2,TRBJ2-1,TGTGCCAGCAGCTCCCCCCGGCGGGGGACGAGGTACAATGAGCAGTTCTTC,CASSSPRRGTRYNEQFF
.,TRBV4-3,.,TRBJ1-4,TGCGCCAGCAGCCAAGATTCGGGGAATGAAAAACTGTTTTTT,CASSQDSGNEKLFF
.,TRBV28,.,TRBJ2-5,TGTGCCAGCAGTTTCGGTGGCCCGAAACAAGAGACCCAGTACTTC,CASSFGGPKQETQYF
.,TRBV27,TRBD2,TRBJ2-6,TGTGCCAGCAGTCATCTAGCGGGGATGGGTGGGGCCAACGTCCTGACTTTC,CASSHLAGMGGANVLTF
few,TRBV28,TRBD2,TRBJ2-5,TGTGCCAGCAGTTTGACTCTAGCGGGGGTCCAAGAGACCCAGTACTTC,CASSLTLAGVQETQYF
.,TRBV7-9,.,TRBJ2-5,TGTGCCAGCAGGGAGCTCAAGATATCGGAGACCCAGTACTTC,CASRELKISETQYF
.,TRBV4-1,.,TRBJ2-7,TGCGCCAGCAGCCAAGAGGGACATCCGTCCTACGAGCAGTACTTC,CASSQEGHPSYEQYF
.,TRBV4-3,TRBD2,TRBJ2-1,TGCGCCAGCAGCCAACTTAGCGGGGTCAGTAATGAGCAGTTCTTC,CASSQLSGVSNEQFF
.,TRBV6-2/TRBV6-3,TRBD2,TRBJ2-3,TGTGCCAGCAGTTACACGACTAGCGGGGGGGCCGGAGATACGCAGTATTTT,CASSYTTSGGAGDTQYF
.,TRBV9,.,TRBJ2-6,TGTGCCAGCAGCGTCGTGACCTCTGGGGCCAACGTCCTGACTTTC,CASSVVTSGANVLTF
few,TRBV6-2/TRBV6-3,TRBD1,TRBJ2-7,TGTGCCACCCAGGACAGGGGGATCTACGAGCAGTACTTC,CATQDRGIYEQYF
many,TRBV7-8,.,TRBJ1-2,TGTGCCAGCAGTCTCGATGCGGGCAGCCCTAACTATGGCTACACCTTC,CASSLDAGSPNYGYTF
.,TRBV4-3,.,TRBJ2-7,TGCGCCAGCAGCCAAGAATGGGGCCACGAGCAGTACTTC,CASSQEWGHEQYF
many,TRBV20-1,.,TRBJ2-5,TGCAGTGCTAGAGATGGTGACAGCGGGGAGACCCAGTACTTC,CSARDGDSGETQYF
.,TRBV16,.,TRBJ1-6,TGTGCCAGCAGCCGAGACCCCAGGGATTCGGGGAGCTCCTATAATTCACCCCTCCACTTT,CASSRDPRDSGSSYNSPLHF
.,TRBV29-1,TRBD1,TRBJ2-3,TGCAGCGTTTGGGGCAGGGGGCTTGGAACAGATACGCAGTATTTT,CSVWGRGLGTDTQYF
.,TRBV7-2,TRBD1,TRBJ2-1,TGTGCCAGCAGCTTAAGGGTGGGACAGGGGGCCTACAATGAGCAGTTCTTC,CASSLRVGQGAYNEQFF
.,TRBV7-3,.,TRBJ1-1,TGTGCCAGCAGCTTAACGACCACAGGGTCCACTGAAGCTTTCTTT,CASSLTTTGSTEAFF
few,TRBV25-1,TRBD1,TRBJ2-4,TGTGCCAGCAGTGAATCCGACCGGGTGGACAGGGGGCTAGCCAAAAACATTCAGTACTTC,CASSESDRVDRGLAKNIQYF
once,TRBV2,TRBD1,TRBJ1-1,TGTGCCAGCAGTGAAGCCTCAGGGGGGGAAGCTTTCTTT,CASSEASGGEAFF
.,TRBV19,.,TRBJ1-2,TGTGCCAGTAGTCGGACAGTGGTTGATGGCTACACCTTC,CASSRTVVDGYTF
.,TRBV7-9,.,TRBJ2-3,TGTGTCAGCAGCCGGGGAAGCGCAGATACGCAGTATTTT,CVSSRGSADTQYF
few,TRBV29-1,.,TRBJ2-3,TGCAGCGCCGACCCAGAGTACACAGATACGCAGTATTTT,CSADPEYTDTQYF
.,TRBV28,.,TRBJ2-7,TGTGCCAGCAGTCCCGGGACATTCCTTAGCTCCTACGAGCAGTACTTC,CASSPGTFLSSYEQYF
.,TRBV28,.,TRBJ2-7,TGTGCCAGCAGTCCTATGGTGGCCTCCTACGAGCAGTACTTC,CASSPMVASYEQYF
few,TRBV6-6,.,TRBJ2-6,TGTGCCAGCAACAGAGGGGGTCCCTCTGGGGCCAACGTCCTGACTTTC,CASNRGGPSGANVLTF
once,TRBV27,.,TRBJ1-6,TGTGCCGGCAGTCTGGACCGACAGATCTATAATTCACCCCTCCACTTT,CAGSLDRQIYNSPLHF
.,TRBV6-2/TRBV6-3,.,TRBJ2-7,TGTGCCAGCAGCCGGACCAGGTTTGACTCCTACGAGCAGTACTTC,CASSRTRFDSYEQYF